This passage covers 9 T cell receptor beta chains from one sample sequenced in a study of T cell changes during pregnancy in multiple sclerosis. Measured with immunoSEQ multiplex PCR; TCRdb has only the in-frame clones, and not every one. The top ten clones hold roughly 1.4% of a sample with 65,000 to 75,000 clones, more than 75% of them seen once. Sequenced here: peripheral blood, sampled in the third trimester of pregnancy. These receptors were obtained from a female donor in good health, enrolled as a control in a pregnancy study.

The genes are TRBV13 and TRBJ1-6; weak D call: TRBD1 (5 bases). Germline values: CDR1 PRHDT, CDR2 FYEKMQ (reference sequence). The CDR3 totals 14 residues. Trimming stripped 0 bases from V and 7 bases from J, with 7 bases between. The CDR3 sequence: CASSLGTANSPLHF. Written as DNA, the CDR3 is TGTGCCAGCAGCTTAGGGACAGCGAATTCACCCCTCCACTTT. Variable domain in full (rest from reference TRBV13 and TRBJ1-6): AAGVIQSPRHLIKEKRETATLKCYPIPRHDTVYWYQQGPGQDPQFLISFYEKMQSDKGSIPDRFSAQQFSDYHSELNMSSLELGDSALYFCASSLGTANSPLHFGNGTRLTVT.

The chain joins TRBV5-5 to TRBJ1-5, with D tentatively TRBD1 (5 bases). Germline values: CDR1 SGHKS, CDR2 YYEKEE (reference sequence). The CDR3 loop spans 16 amino acids. Trimming took 0 bases from V and 4 from J, leaving 14 bases between them. This CDR3 reads CASSLGGGRRNQPQHF. DNA for the CDR3: TGTGCCAGCAGCTTGGGCGGGGGACGGAGGAATCAGCCCCAGCATTTT.

The chain couples TRBV7-6 to TRBJ2-7; D may be TRBD2 (6 bases). The CDR3 covers 12 residues. Per germline, CDR1 SGHVS and CDR2 FNYEAQ. V gave up 2 bases and J gave up 5 bases, with 7 bases separating them. The CDR3 loop is CASSLTSNEQYF. CDR3 sequence (DNA): TGTGCCAGCAGCTTAACTAGCAACGAGCAGTACTTC.

The chain joins TRBV27 to TRBJ1-3, with TRBD1 matching 8 bases. From germline, CDR1 is MNHEY and CDR2 SMNVEV (reference sequence). J lost 3 bases, V lost 4 bases, and 2 bases had no gene match. This CDR3 has 14 residues. CDR3 in amino acids: CASSSTGGGNTIYF. CDR3 nucleotide sequence: TGTGCCAGCAGTTCCACAGGGGGTGGAAACACCATATATTTT.

The chain carries TRBV7-2 and TRBJ1-1, with 9 bases aligning to TRBD1. The V segment lost 5 bases and the J segment 2 bases; nucleotides outside the gene matches: 6. Germline V lookup: CDR1 SGHTA, CDR2 FQGNSA. This CDR3 contains 15 residues. The CDR3 sequence: CASSIPGQGNTEAFF. The CDR3 bases are TGTGCCAGCAGCATACCGGGACAGGGAAACACTGAAGCTTTCTTT. Full variable domain (outside the CDR3, taken from reference TRBV7-2 and TRBJ1-1): GAGVSQSPSNKVTEKGKDVELRCDPISGHTALYWYRQSLGQGLEFLIYFQGNSAPDKSGLPSDRFSAERTGGSVSTLTIQRTQQEDSAVYLCASSIPGQGNTEAFFGQGTRLTVV.

V gene TRBV13 combines with J gene TRBJ1-2; 12 bases are shared with TRBD1. J lost 8 bases, V lost 4 bases, and 8 bases had no gene match. In germline, CDR1 is PRHDT, CDR2 FYEKMQ (reference sequence). This CDR3 has 15 amino acids. The CDR3 DNA is TGTGCCAGCAGCTCAACGCCGGGACAGGGGGCCGGCTACACCTTC. Its protein is CASSSTPGQGAGYTF.

The chain carries TRBV4-3 and TRBJ1-2, with TRBD1 matching over 7 bases. The CDR3 length is 16 residues. Germline-derived CDR1 and CDR2 are LGHNA and YSLEER. The V segment lost 0 bases and the J segment 4 bases; nucleotides outside the gene matches: 8. This chain's CDR3 is CASSQEGTGAVYGYTF. The CDR3 DNA follows: TGCGCCAGCAGCCAAGAAGGCACAGGGGCGGTCTATGGCTACACCTTC.

This sequence joins TRBV28 and TRBJ2-7, with TRBD1 identical over 9 bases. Germline V gene sequence: CDR1 MDHEN, CDR2 SYDVKM. This CDR3 is 15 amino acids long. The ends lost 6 bases at V and 5 bases at J; junction bases unmatched: 11. CDR3 loop: CASRPPGQGNNEQYF. CDR3 DNA: TGTGCCAGCAGGCCCCCGGGACAGGGTAATAACGAGCAGTACTTC.

The chain joins TRBV15 to TRBJ1-2, with D possibly being TRBD1 (5 bases). Trimming cost V 7 bases and J 2 bases, with 23 bases left between them. Germline-derived CDR1 and CDR2 are LNHNV and YYDKDF (reference sequence). The CDR3 extends over 17 amino acids. This CDR3 reads CATTHDSKGEGNYGYTF. For the CDR3, the DNA is TGTGCCACCACTCATGACAGCAAAGGGGAGGGGAACTATGGCTACACCTTC.